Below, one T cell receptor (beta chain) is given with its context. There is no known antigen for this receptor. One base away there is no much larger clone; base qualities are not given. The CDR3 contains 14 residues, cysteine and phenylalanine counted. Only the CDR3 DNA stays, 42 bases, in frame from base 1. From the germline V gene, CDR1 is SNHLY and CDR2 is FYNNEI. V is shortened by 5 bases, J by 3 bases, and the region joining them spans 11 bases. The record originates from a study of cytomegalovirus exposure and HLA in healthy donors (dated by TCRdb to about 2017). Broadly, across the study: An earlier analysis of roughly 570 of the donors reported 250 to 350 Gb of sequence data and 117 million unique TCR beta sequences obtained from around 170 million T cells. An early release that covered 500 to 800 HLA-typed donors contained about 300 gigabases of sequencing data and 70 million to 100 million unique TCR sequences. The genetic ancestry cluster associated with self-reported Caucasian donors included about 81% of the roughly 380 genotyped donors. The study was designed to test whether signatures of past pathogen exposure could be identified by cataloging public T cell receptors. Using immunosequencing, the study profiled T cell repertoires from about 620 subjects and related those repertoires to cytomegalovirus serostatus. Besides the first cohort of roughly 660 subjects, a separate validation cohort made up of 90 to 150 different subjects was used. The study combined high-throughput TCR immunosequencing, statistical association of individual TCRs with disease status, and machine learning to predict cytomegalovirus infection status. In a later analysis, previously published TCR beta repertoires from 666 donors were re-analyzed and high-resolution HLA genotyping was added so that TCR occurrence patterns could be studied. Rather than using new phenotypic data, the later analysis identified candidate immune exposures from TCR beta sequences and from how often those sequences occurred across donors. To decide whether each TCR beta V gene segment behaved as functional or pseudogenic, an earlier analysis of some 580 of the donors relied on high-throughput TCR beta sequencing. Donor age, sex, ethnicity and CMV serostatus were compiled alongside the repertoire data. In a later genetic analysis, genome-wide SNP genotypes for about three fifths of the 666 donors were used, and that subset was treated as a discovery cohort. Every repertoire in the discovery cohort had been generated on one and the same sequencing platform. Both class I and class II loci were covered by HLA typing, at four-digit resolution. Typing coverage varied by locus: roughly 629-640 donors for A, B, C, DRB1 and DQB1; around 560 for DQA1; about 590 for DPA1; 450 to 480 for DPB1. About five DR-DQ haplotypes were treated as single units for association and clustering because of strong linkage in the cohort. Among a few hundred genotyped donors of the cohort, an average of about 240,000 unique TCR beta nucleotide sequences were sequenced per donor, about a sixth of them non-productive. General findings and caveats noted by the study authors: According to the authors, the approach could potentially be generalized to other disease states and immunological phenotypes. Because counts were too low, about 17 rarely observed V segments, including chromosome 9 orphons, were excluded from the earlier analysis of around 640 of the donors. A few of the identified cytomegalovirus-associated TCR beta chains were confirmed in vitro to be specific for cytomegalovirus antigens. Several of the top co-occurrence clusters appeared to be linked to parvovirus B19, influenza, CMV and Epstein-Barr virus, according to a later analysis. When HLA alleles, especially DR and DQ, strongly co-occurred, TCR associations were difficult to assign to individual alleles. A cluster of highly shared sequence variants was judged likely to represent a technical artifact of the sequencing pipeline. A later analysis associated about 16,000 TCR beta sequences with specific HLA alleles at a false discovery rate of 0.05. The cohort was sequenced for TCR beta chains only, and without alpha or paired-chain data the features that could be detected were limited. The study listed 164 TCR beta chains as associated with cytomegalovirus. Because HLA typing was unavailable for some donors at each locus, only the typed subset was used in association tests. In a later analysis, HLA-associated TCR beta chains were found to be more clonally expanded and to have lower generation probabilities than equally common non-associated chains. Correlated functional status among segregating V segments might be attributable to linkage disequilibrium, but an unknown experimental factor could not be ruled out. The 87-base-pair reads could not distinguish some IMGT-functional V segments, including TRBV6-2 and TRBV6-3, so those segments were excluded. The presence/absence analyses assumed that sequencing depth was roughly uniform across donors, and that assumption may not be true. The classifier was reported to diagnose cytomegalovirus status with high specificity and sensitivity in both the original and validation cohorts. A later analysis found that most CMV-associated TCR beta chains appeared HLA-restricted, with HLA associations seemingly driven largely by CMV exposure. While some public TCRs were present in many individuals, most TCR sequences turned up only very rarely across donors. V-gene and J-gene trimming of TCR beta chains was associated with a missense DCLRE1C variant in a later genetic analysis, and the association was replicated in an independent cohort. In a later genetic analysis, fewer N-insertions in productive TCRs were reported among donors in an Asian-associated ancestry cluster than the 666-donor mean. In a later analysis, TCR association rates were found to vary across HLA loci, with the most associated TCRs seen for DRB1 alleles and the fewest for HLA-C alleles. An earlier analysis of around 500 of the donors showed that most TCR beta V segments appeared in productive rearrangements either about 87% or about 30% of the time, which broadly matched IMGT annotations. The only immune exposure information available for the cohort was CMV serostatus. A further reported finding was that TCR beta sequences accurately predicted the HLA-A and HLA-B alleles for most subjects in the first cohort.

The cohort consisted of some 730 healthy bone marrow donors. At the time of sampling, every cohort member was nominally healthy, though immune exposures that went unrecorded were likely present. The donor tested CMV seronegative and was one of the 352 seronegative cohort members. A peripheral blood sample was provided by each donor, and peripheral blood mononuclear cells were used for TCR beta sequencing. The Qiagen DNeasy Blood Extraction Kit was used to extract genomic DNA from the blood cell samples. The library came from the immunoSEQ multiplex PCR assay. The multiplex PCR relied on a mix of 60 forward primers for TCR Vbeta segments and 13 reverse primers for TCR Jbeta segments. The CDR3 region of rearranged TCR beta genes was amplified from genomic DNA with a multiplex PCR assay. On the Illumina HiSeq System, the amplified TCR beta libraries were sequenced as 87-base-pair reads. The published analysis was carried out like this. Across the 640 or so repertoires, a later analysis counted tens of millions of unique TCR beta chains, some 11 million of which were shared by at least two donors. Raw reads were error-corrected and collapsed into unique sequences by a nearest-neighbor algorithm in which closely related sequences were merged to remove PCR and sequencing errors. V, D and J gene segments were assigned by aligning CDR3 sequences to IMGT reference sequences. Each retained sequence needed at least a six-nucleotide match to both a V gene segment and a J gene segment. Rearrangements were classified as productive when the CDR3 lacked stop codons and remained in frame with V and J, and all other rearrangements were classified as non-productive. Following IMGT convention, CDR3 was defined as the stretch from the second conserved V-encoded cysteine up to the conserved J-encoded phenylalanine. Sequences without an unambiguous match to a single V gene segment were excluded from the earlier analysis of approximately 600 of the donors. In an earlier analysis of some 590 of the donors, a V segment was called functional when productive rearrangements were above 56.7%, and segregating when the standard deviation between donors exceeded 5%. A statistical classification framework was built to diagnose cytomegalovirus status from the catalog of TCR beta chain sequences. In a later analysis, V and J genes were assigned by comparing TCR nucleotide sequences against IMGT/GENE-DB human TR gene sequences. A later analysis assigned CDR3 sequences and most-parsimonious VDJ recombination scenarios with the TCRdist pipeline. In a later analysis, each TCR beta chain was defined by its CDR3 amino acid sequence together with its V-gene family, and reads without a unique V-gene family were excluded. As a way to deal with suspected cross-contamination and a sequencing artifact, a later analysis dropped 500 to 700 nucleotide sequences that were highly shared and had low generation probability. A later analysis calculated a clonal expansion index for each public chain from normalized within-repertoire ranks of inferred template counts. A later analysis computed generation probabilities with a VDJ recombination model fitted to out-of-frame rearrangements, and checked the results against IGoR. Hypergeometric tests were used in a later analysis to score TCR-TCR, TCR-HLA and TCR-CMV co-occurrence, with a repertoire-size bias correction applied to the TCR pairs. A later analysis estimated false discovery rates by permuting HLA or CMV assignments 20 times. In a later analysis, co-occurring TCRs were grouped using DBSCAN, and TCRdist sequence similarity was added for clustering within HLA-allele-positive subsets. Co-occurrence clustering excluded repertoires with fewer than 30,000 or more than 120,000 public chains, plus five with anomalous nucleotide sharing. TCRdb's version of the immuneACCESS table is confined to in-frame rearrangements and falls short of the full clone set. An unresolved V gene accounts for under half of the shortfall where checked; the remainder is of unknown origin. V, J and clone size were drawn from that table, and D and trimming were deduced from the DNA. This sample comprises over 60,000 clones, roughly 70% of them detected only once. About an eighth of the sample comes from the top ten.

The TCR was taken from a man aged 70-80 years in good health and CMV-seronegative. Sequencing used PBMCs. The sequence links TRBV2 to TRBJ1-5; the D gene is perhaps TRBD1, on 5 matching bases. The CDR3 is CASSSGSFNQPQHF. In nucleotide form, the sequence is TGTGCCAGCAGTTCAGGGTCCTTCAATCAGCCCCAGCATTTT.